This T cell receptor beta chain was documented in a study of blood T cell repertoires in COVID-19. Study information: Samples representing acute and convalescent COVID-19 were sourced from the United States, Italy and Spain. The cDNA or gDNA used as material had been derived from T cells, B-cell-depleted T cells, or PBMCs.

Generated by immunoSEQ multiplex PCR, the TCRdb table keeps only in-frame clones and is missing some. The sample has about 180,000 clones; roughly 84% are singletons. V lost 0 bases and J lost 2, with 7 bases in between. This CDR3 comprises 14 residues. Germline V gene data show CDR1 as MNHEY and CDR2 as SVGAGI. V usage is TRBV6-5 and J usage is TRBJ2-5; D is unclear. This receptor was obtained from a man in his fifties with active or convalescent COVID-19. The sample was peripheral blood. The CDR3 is CASSYSGRQETQYF. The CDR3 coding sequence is TGTGCCAGCAGTTACTCTGGCAGACAAGAGACCCAGTACTTC.